These 10 T cell receptor beta chains originate from one sample sequenced in a study of cytomegalovirus exposure and HLA in healthy donors. PCR involved 60 Vbeta and 13 Jbeta primers. Method: immunoSEQ multiplex PCR; TCRdb's copy keeps in-frame clones and lacks some. The repertoire holds roughly 200,000 clones, with less than 90% as singletons. Material: PBMCs. These receptor sequences come from a woman aged 25 to 39 in good health and CMV-seronegative.

The chain carries TRBV19 and TRBJ2-1, with 11 bases lining up with TRBD2. V lost 9 bases and J lost 5; bases outside the gene matches: 9. The CDR3 contains 15 residues. Germline V gene lookup returns CDR1 LNHDA and CDR2 SQIVND (reference sequence). The CDR3 reads CASSSGLAANNEQFF. Written as DNA, the CDR3 is TGTGCCAGCTCATCGGGACTAGCGGCTAACAATGAGCAGTTCTTC.

This chain connects TRBV19 to TRBJ2-1; 9 nucleotides match TRBD2. J was trimmed by 4 bases and V by 8 bases; bases with no gene match: 6. The CDR3 runs 14 residues. Germline V lookup: CDR1 LNHDA, CDR2 SQIVND (reference sequence). The CDR3 sequence: CASSLAGIYNEQFF. The CDR3 DNA reads TGTGCCAGTTCTCTAGCGGGGATTTACAATGAGCAGTTCTTC.

This chain connects TRBV15 to TRBJ2-3; 9 bases fit TRBD2. Germline loops: CDR1 LNHNV, CDR2 YYDKDF (reference sequence). V lost 7 bases and J lost 5; bases outside the gene matches: 13. CDR3 size: 16 residues. Here the CDR3 reads CATTPLGREGRDTQYF. Here the CDR3 DNA reads TGTGCCACCACCCCACTTGGGCGGGAGGGACGAGATACGCAGTATTTT.

V gene TRBV7-9 combines with J gene TRBJ1-4; maybe TRBD1 (6 bases). CDR3 length: 17 amino acids. V was trimmed by 3 bases and J by 4 bases, leaving 18 bases between them. Germline-derived CDR1 and CDR2 are SEHNR and FQNEAQ (reference sequence). The CDR3 DNA is TGTGCCAGCAGCTTGCTACAGGGTACGGGGTATAATGAAAAACTGTTTTTT. Its protein is CASSLLQGTGYNEKLFF.

The chain joins TRBV5-1 to TRBJ1-1; D perhaps matches TRBD1 (5 bases). CDR3 length equals 13 residues. V lost 1 base to trimming and J lost 4 bases, with 8 bases between them. Germline-derived CDR1 and CDR2 are SGHRS and YFSETQ. The CDR3 spells CASSLLGPTEAFF. The CDR3 DNA reads as TGCGCCAGCAGCTTGCTGGGGCCCACTGAAGCTTTCTTT. Full variable domain (outside the CDR3, taken from reference TRBV5-1 and TRBJ1-1): KAGVTQTPRYLIKTRGQQVTLSCSPISGHRSVSWYQQTPGQGLQFLFEYFSETQRNKGNFPGRFSGRQFSNSRSEMNVSTLELGDSALYLCASSLLGPTEAFFGQGTRLTVV.

The CDR3 loop reads CASRRGENTGELFF. The CDR3 DNA reads TGCGCCAGCAGAAGGGGTGAGAACACCGGGGAGCTGTTTTTT. The chain couples TRBV5-1 to TRBJ2-2, with D tentatively TRBD1 (5 bases). The V and J ends lost 5 bases and 1 base respectively, with 9 bases between them. The CDR3 totals 14 residues. In germline, CDR1 is SGHRS, CDR2 YFSETQ.

The CDR3 DNA follows: TGTGCCAGCAGTGAGGAGTCTAGCGGGCAGGAGACCCAGTACTTC. Protein: CASSEESSGQETQYF. V is TRBV2 and J is TRBJ2-5; 8 bases align to TRBD2. After removal of 3 bases from V and 5 bases from J, the junction contained 8 bases not matched to a gene. CDR1 is SNHLY and CDR2 is FYNNEI in the germline V gene. The CDR3 is 15 residues long.

This clone was counted a few times. The chain couples TRBV19 to TRBJ1-5; 7 bases agree with TRBD1. The CDR3 length is 12 residues. The junction had 7 bases not matched to a gene; V was cut back by 6 bases and J by 11 bases. Per germline, CDR1 LNHDA and CDR2 SQIVND (reference sequence). CDR3 sequence (DNA): TGTGCCAGTAGAACACCCACAGGGGCCCAGCATTTT. It encodes CASRTPTGAQHF.

This chain connects TRBV19 to TRBJ2-3, with 9 bases fitting TRBD2. V shed 1 base and J 3 bases; nucleotides not matched to a gene: 5. Germline assignment: CDR1 LNHDA and CDR2 SQIVND (reference sequence). The CDR3 sequence is 16 residues long. The CDR3 nucleotides read TGTGCCAGTAGTATAGGGGTAGCGGGGGATACAGATACGCAGTATTTT. Its protein product is CASSIGVAGDTDTQYF.

The V and J genes are TRBV11-2 and TRBJ2-1; 8 nucleotides align to TRBD2. The CDR3 is made up of 16 amino acids. CDR1 is SGHAT, CDR2 FQNNGV, per germline. V shed 0 bases and J 6 bases; nucleotides not matched to a gene: 7. CDR3 sequence: CASSLEPGLVGNEQFF. The CDR3 coding sequence is TGTGCCAGCAGCTTAGAGCCGGGACTAGTCGGCAATGAGCAGTTCTTC.